The rows below give T cell receptor beta chains drawn from one sample of a study of shared clonotypes between healthy human individuals. Method: immunoSEQ multiplex PCR; TCRdb's copy keeps in-frame clones and lacks some. This sample has roughly 2.2 million clones, with 90% to 95% found just once. The sequenced material came from naive CD4+ T cells from PBMCs. The receptors stem from a man younger than 35 in good health. Some clones in this sample may be carry-over from other donors' samples. The CDR3 runs from the conserved cysteine through the conserved F or W.

j_gene,v_gene,CDR3aa
TRBJ2-7,TRBV6-1,CASSWGTALDEQYF
TRBJ1-2,TRBV9,CASSVEVGWGDGYTF
TRBJ2-3,TRBV14,CASSQVSTTDTQYF
TRBJ2-2,TRBV2,CASSEATGGAGELFF
TRBJ1-2,TRBV6-5,CASRPIKAYGYTF
TRBJ1-4,TRBV9,CASSVDGEKLFF
TRBJ2-3,TRBV28,CASSSLTSGSTDTQYF
TRBJ2-7,TRBV10-2,CASRVGPGYEQYF
TRBJ1-5,TRBV6-6,CASSLSDGNQPQHF
TRBJ2-1,TRBV2,CASRPNPKGNEQFF
TRBJ2-1,TRBV5-1,CASSPSGLRHNEQFF
TRBJ2-5,TRBV7-8,CASSFRGLETQYF
TRBJ2-7,TRBV14,CASSPTGGPGREQYF
TRBJ2-1,TRBV6-5,CASRSGLAGVEQFF
TRBJ2-7,TRBV5-1,CASSWGQGAYEQYF
TRBJ1-4,TRBV7-2,CASSSTAGGTNEKLFF
TRBJ2-1,TRBV7-3,CASSGTGTHNEQFF
TRBJ1-5,TRBV5-6,CASSLRSNRPQHF
TRBJ1-1,TRBV28,CASSSSPLNTEAFF
TRBJ1-1,TRBV10-3,CATRGSSTEAFF
TRBJ1-4,TRBV10-1,CASRNLQGEVSWYTNEKLFF
TRBJ1-2,TRBV6-6,CAAAGDYGYTF
TRBJ2-1,TRBV28,CASSLPRQGGNEQFF
TRBJ2-4,TRBV7-9,CASSHRGQGNIQYF
TRBJ2-3,TRBV7-3,CASSPTSGTDTQYF
TRBJ1-1,TRBV5-4,CASSFAGRMNTEAFF
TRBJ1-2,TRBV10-3,CAISELGQGIANYGYTF
TRBJ1-2,TRBV28,CASSSPTYGYTF
TRBJ1-1,TRBV27,CATLRTGGFGNTEAFF
TRBJ2-7,TRBV7-8,CASSPNSGTYEQYF
TRBJ1-1,TRBV7-2,CASTRDIRNTEAFF
TRBJ1-2,TRBV10-3,CAIRARDNNYGYTF
TRBJ2-3,TRBV6-5,CASRLAGGQDTQYF
TRBJ2-7,TRBV4-1,CASSQDRGNYEQYF
TRBJ1-5,TRBV28,CASSFSGGKQPQHF
TRBJ2-7,TRBV30,CAWRGSLSSYEQYF
TRBJ2-3,TRBV20-1,CSSAGTDTQYF
TRBJ2-7,TRBV5-1,CASSTYAGGTYEQYF
TRBJ2-1,TRBV9,CASSERGTLNEQFF
TRBJ2-5,TRBV5-6,CASSWTGETQYF
TRBJ2-1,TRBV5-1,CASSPAGRGRNEQFF
TRBJ2-2,TRBV7-3,CASSRTSGTNTGELFF
TRBJ2-5,TRBV11-2,CASSLKGQDQETQYF
TRBJ2-7,TRBV27,CASRAFGLAGGVSYEQYF